This T cell receptor beta chain originates from a study of T cell repertoires in cytomegalovirus infection (dated by TCRdb to between 2018 and 2021). As for the study more broadly: Donor HLA type was relevant to the analysis, because carriage of CMV infection together with the matching HLA type was indicated by public TCR beta signatures.

Sequenced using an Illumina HiSeq 1500. The raw public data were reprocessed by TCRdb itself: fastp quality trimming at Q25, MiXCR clonotype calling, in-frame beta chains only. Every entry covers one CDR3 protein and lists the most common genes and DNA from its rows. For this sample the table gives some 680,000 distinct CDR3 sequences, of which roughly 36% were detected only once. The ten top clones hold 2.5% to 3% of the sample. What the work shows at the level of the full study, not this receptor alone: The ex vivo response was dominated by HLA-C-restricted CMV-specific TCR beta clonotypes, and the single most frequent clonotype in two of eight donors was supplied by these HLA-C-restricted clonotypes. Carriers of CMV infection plus the relevant HLA type were discriminated by the cumulative frequency of public TCR beta family members in the study cohort and in an independent roughly 370-donor cohort.

On this clonotype: Which antigen it targets is not known. No much larger clonotype is one base removed from it; base qualities were not supplied.

Including cysteine and phenylalanine, the CDR3 has 14 amino acids. Of the read, only the CDR3 DNA is kept; its 42 bases are in frame from base 1. V has 7 bases trimmed and J has 4 bases trimmed; junction bases matching no gene number 7. This TCR derives from a human donor in good health (CMV status not recorded). Some clones in this sample may be carry-over from other donors' samples. Recombination linked TRBV12-3 or TRBV12-4 to TRBJ2-5; TRBD1 lines up with 9 middle nucleotides. Sequencing was performed on PBMCs. The CDR3 region reads CASTAGQGRETQYF. The DNA is TGTGCCAGCACCGCGGGACAGGGCCGAGAGACCCAGTACTTC.